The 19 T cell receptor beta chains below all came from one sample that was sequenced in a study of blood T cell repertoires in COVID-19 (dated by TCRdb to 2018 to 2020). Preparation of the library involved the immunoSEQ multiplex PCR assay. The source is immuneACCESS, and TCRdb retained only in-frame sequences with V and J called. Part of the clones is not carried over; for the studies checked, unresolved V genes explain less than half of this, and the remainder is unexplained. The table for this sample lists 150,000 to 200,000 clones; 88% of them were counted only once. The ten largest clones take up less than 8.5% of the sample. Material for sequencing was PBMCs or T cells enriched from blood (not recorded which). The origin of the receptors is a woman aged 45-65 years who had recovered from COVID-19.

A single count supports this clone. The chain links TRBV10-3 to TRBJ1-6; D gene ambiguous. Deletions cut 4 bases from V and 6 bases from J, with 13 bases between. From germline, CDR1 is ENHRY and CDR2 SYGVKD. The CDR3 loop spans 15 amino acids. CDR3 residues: CAISGAGSVNSPLHF. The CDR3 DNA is TGTGCCATCAGTGGGGCAGGTAGTGTTAATTCACCCCTCCACTTT.

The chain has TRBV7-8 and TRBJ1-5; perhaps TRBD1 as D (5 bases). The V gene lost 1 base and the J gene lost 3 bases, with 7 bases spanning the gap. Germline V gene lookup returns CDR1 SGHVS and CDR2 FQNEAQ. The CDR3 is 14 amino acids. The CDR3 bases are TGTGCCAGCAGCTTAGACAGGCTCAATCAGCCCCAGCATTTT. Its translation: CASSLDRLNQPQHF.

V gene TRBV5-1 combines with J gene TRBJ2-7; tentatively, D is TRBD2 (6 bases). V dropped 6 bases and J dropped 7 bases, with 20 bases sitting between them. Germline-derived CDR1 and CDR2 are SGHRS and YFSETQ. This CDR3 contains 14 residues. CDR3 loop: CASTLVGGEGEQYF. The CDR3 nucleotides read TGCGCCAGCACCCTGGTAGGAGGGGAAGGGGAGCAGTACTTC. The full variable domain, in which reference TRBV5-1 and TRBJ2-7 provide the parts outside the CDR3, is KAGVTQTPRYLIKTRGQQVTLSCSPISGHRSVSWYQQTPGQGLQFLFEYFSETQRNKGNFPGRFSGRQFSNSRSEMNVSTLELGDSALYLCASTLVGGEGEQYFGPGTRLTVT.

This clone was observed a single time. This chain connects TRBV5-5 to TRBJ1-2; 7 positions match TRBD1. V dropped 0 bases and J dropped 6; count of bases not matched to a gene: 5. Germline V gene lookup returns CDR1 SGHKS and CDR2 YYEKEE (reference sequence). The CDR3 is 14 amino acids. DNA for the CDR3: TGTGCCAGCAGCTTGGGCAGGGGGTCGGATGGCTACACCTTC. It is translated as CASSLGRGSDGYTF.

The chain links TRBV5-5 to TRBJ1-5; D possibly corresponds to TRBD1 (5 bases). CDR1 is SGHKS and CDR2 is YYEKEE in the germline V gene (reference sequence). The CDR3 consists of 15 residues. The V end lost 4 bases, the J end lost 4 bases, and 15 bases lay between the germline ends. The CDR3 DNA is TGTGCCAGCAGCCCACACCTCACAGGAAATCAGCCCCAGCATTTT. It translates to CASSPHLTGNQPQHF.

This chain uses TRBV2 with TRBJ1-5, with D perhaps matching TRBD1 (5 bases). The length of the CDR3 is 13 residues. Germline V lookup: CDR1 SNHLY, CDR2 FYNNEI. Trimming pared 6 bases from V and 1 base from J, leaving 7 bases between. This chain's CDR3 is CASRDTSNQPQHF. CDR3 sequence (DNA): TGTGCCAGCAGGGACACAAGCAATCAGCCCCAGCATTTT.

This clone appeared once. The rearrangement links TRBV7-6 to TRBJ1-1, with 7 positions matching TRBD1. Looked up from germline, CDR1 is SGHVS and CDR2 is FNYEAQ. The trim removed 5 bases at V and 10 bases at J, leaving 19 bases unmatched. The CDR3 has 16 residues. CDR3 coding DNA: TGTGCCAGCAGCGAAAGGGGGCTAGGGGCAGCGTCCGGAGCTTTCTTT. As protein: CASSERGLGAASGAFF. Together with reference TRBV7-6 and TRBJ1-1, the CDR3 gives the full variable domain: GAGVSQSPRYKVTKRGQDVALRCDPISGHVSLYWYRQALGQGPEFLTYFNYEAQQDKSGLPNDRFSAERPEGSISTLTIQRTEQRDSAMYRCASSERGLGAASGAFFGQGTRLTVV.

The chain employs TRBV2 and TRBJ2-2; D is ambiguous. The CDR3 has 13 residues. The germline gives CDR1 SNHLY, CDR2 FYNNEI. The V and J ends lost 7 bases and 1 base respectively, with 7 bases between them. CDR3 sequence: CASNLGNTGELFF. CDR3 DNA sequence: TGTGCCAGCAATCTCGGGAACACCGGGGAGCTGTTTTTT.

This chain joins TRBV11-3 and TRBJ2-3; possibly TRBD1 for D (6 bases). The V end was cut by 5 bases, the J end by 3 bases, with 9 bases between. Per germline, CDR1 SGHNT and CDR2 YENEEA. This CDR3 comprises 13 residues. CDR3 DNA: TGTGCCAGCAGCCCTAGGGGGACAGATACGCAGTATTTT. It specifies CASSPRGTDTQYF.

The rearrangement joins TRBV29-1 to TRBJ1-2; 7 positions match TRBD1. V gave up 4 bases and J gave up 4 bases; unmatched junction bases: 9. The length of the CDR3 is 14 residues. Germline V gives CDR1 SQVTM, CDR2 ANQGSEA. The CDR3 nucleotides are TGCAGCGTTGTAGACGACAGGGTGTCCTATGGCTACACCTTC. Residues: CSVVDDRVSYGYTF.

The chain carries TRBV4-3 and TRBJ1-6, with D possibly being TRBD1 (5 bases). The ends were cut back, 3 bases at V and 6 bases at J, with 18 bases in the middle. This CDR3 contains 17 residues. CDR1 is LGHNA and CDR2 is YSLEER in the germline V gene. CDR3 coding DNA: TGCGCCAGCAGCCATGAACCCCCAGGGTACGGTAATTCACCCCTCCACTTT. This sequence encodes CASSHEPPGYGNSPLHF.

This CDR3 is CASSIGTGPNYGYTF. The CDR3 bases are TGTGCCAGTAGTATCGGGACAGGACCTAACTATGGCTACACCTTC. This rearrangement joins TRBV19 to TRBJ1-2; 8 nucleotides align to TRBD1. This CDR3 is 15 amino acids long. Germline loops: CDR1 LNHDA, CDR2 SQIVND (reference sequence). The junction had 3 bases not matched to a gene; V was cut back by 3 bases and J by 0 bases.

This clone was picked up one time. The CDR3 DNA follows: TGTGCCTGGACAGGGGAAAACTATGGCTACACCTTC. Its protein product is CAWTGENYGYTF. The chain couples TRBV30 to TRBJ1-2; D might be TRBD1 (6 bases). Germline assignment: CDR1 GTSNPN and CDR2 SVGIG (reference sequence). The CDR3 is 12 residues long. With 4 bases removed from V and 2 bases from J, the gap between germline ends came to 8 bases.

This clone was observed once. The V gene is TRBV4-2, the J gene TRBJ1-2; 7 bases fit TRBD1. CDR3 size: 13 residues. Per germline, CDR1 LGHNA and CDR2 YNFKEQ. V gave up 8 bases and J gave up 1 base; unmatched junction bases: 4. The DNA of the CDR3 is TGTGCCAGCGGACAGGACCTTAACTATGGCTACACCTTC. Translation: CASGQDLNYGYTF.

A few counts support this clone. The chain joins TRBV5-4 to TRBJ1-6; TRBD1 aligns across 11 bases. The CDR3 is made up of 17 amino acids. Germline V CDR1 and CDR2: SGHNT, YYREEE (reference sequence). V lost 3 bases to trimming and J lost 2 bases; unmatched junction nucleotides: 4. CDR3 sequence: CASSSGQGAPYNSPLHF. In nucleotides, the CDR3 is TGTGCCAGCAGCTCAGGACAGGGGGCTCCCTATAATTCACCCCTCCACTTT.

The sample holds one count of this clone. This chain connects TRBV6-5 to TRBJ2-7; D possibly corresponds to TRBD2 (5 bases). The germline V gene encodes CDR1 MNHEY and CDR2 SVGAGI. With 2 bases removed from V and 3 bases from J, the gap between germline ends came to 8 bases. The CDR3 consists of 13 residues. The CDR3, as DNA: TGTGCCAGCAGTTACGACGGGGACTACGAGCAGTACTTC. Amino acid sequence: CASSYDGDYEQYF.

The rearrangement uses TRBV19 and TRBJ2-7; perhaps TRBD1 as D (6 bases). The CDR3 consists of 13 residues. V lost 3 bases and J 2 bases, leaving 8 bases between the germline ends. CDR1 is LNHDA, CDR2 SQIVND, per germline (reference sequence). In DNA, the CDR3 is TGTGCCAGTAGTATGGACAGAACCTACGAGCAGTACTTC. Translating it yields CASSMDRTYEQYF.

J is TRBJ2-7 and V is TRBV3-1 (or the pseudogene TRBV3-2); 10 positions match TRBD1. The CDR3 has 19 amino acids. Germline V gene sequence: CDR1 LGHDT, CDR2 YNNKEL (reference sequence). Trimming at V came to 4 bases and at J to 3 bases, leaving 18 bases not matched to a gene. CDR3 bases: TGTGCCAGCAGCCCATTAATGATAGCCATTGGGGACAGGGGCTACGAGCAGTACTTC. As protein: CASSPLMIAIGDRGYEQYF.

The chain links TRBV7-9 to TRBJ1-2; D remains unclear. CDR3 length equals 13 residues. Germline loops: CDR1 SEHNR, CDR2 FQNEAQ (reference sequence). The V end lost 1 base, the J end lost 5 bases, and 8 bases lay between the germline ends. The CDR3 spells CASSLGAGYGYTF. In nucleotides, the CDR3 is TGTGCCAGCAGCTTAGGAGCGGGTTATGGCTACACCTTC.